This is a list of T cell receptor beta chains from one sample in a study of blood T cell repertoires in COVID-19. The data were produced by immunoSEQ multiplex PCR, yet TCRdb's version contains in-frame clones alone and is incomplete. The top ten clones hold 1% of a sample with 300,000 to 400,000 clones, 75% to 90% of them seen once. The material sequenced was PBMCs or T cells enriched from blood (not recorded which). The receptors stem from a man aged 18 to 30 who had recovered from COVID-19. Both conserved end residues are part of each CDR3. D genes are given only for firm matches. Rows may omit the clone size; those that give it use once, few, many or a size class.

cdr3_aa: CASTPEGMEKLFF
cdr3_nt: TGTGCCAGCACCCCTGAGGGAATGGAAAAACTGTTTTTT
j_call: TRBJ1-4
clone_size: .
v_call: TRBV6-2/TRBV6-3
d_call: .

cdr3_aa: CASSFDSSGNTIYF
cdr3_nt: TGCGCCAGCAGCTTCGACAGCTCTGGAAACACCATATATTTT
j_call: TRBJ1-3
clone_size: .
v_call: TRBV5-1
d_call: .

cdr3_aa: CASSQDPGSPYNEQFF
cdr3_nt: TGTGCCAGCAGCCAAGATCCGGGTAGCCCCTACAATGAGCAGTTCTTC
j_call: TRBJ2-1
clone_size: .
v_call: TRBV4-2
d_call: .

cdr3_aa: CASSPGRGKVGYTF
cdr3_nt: TGTGCCAGCAGTCCGGGCAGGGGTAAGGTTGGCTACACCTTC
j_call: TRBJ1-2
clone_size: few
v_call: TRBV6-5
d_call: .

cdr3_aa: CAWSAGTGGSNQPQHF
cdr3_nt: TGTGCCTGGAGCGCCGGGACAGGGGGCAGCAATCAGCCCCAGCATTTT
j_call: TRBJ1-5
clone_size: .
v_call: TRBV30
d_call: TRBD1

cdr3_aa: CASSSPTGGETHNEQFF
cdr3_nt: TGTGCCAGCAGCTCCCCCACCGGGGGGGAGACCCACAATGAGCAGTTCTTC
j_call: TRBJ2-1
clone_size: once
v_call: TRBV27
d_call: TRBD2

cdr3_aa: CASSASPGNTEAFF
cdr3_nt: TGTGCCAGCAGTGCCTCCCCGGGGAACACTGAAGCTTTCTTT
j_call: TRBJ1-1
clone_size: .
v_call: TRBV6-4
d_call: .

cdr3_aa: CASSLTGWGYGYTF
cdr3_nt: TGTGCCAGCAGCCTCACAGGGTGGGGCTATGGCTACACCTTC
j_call: TRBJ1-2
clone_size: .
v_call: TRBV7-3
d_call: .

cdr3_aa: CASSQEGNQPQHF
cdr3_nt: TGTGCCAGCAGCCAGGAAGGCAATCAGCCCCAGCATTTT
j_call: TRBJ1-5
clone_size: .
v_call: TRBV12-3/TRBV12-4
d_call: .

cdr3_aa: CASSPQDRAGEKLFF
cdr3_nt: TGTGCCAGCAGCCCCCAGGACAGGGCTGGGGAAAAACTGTTTTTT
j_call: TRBJ1-4
clone_size: .
v_call: TRBV9
d_call: TRBD1

cdr3_aa: CASSPRGGSSYNSPLHF
cdr3_nt: TGTGCCAGTAGTCCCCGAGGGGGTAGCTCCTATAATTCACCCCTCCACTTT
j_call: TRBJ1-6
clone_size: .
v_call: TRBV19
d_call: .

cdr3_aa: CASSSLAGVENEQFF
cdr3_nt: TGCGCCAGCAGCTCACTAGCGGGAGTGGAAAATGAGCAGTTCTTC
j_call: TRBJ2-1
clone_size: .
v_call: TRBV5-1
d_call: TRBD2

cdr3_aa: CASSLAGDQPQHF
cdr3_nt: TGTGCCAGCAGCTTAGCCGGAGATCAGCCCCAGCATTTT
j_call: TRBJ1-5
clone_size: .
v_call: TRBV7-2
d_call: .

cdr3_aa: CASRIGQNYGYTF
cdr3_nt: TGTGCCAGCAGAATCGGACAGAACTATGGCTACACCTTC
j_call: TRBJ1-2
clone_size: .
v_call: TRBV28
d_call: .

cdr3_aa: CASSLAREWNSPLHF
cdr3_nt: TGTGCCAGCAGTTTAGCTCGGGAATGGAATTCACCCCTCCACTTT
j_call: TRBJ1-6
clone_size: .
v_call: TRBV27
d_call: .

cdr3_aa: CASSFQGSQPQHF
cdr3_nt: TGTGCCAGCAGTTTTCAGGGGAGTCAGCCCCAGCATTTT
j_call: TRBJ1-5
clone_size: .
v_call: TRBV12-3/TRBV12-4
d_call: .

cdr3_aa: CASTQGTLMNTEAFF
cdr3_nt: TGTGCCAGCACGCAGGGGACGCTAATGAACACTGAAGCTTTCTTT
j_call: TRBJ1-1
clone_size: .
v_call: TRBV19
d_call: .

cdr3_aa: CASSPGTGGLGQYF
cdr3_nt: TGTGCCAGCTCACCCGGGACAGGGGGCCTCGGGCAGTACTTC
j_call: TRBJ2-7
clone_size: .
v_call: TRBV18
d_call: TRBD1

cdr3_aa: CASSRTVYSNQPQHF
cdr3_nt: TGTGCCAGCAGTCGGACAGTTTATAGCAATCAGCCCCAGCATTTT
j_call: TRBJ1-5
clone_size: .
v_call: TRBV27
d_call: .

cdr3_aa: CASSRATSGYSYNEQFF
cdr3_nt: TGTGCCAGCAGTCGGGCGACTAGCGGTTACTCCTACAATGAGCAGTTCTTC
j_call: TRBJ2-1
clone_size: .
v_call: TRBV6-6
d_call: TRBD2

cdr3_aa: CASSQEGPKNEQFF
cdr3_nt: TGTGCCAGCAGCCAGGAGGGGCCGAAGAATGAGCAGTTCTTC
j_call: TRBJ2-1
clone_size: .
v_call: TRBV25-1
d_call: .

cdr3_aa: CASSLAGTGSHTEAFF
cdr3_nt: TGCGCCAGCAGCTTGGCCGGGACAGGGTCCCACACTGAAGCTTTCTTT
j_call: TRBJ1-1
clone_size: .
v_call: TRBV5-1
d_call: TRBD1

cdr3_aa: CASSPGTGGSYEQYF
cdr3_nt: TGTGCCAGCTCACCCGGGACAGGGGGTTCCTACGAGCAGTACTTC
j_call: TRBJ2-7
clone_size: .
v_call: TRBV18
d_call: TRBD1

cdr3_aa: CASSPGTASYGYTF
cdr3_nt: TGTGCCAGCAGCCCCGGGACAGCAAGCTATGGCTACACCTTC
j_call: TRBJ1-2
clone_size: .
v_call: TRBV28
d_call: TRBD1

cdr3_aa: CSARLGEVNEQFF
cdr3_nt: TGCAGCGCTAGACTAGGCGAGGTGAATGAGCAGTTCTTC
j_call: TRBJ2-1
clone_size: once
v_call: TRBV29-1
d_call: .

cdr3_aa: CASSLQGQKTDTQYF
cdr3_nt: TGCGCCAGCAGCCTTCAGGGACAGAAAACAGATACGCAGTATTTT
j_call: TRBJ2-3
clone_size: .
v_call: TRBV5-1
d_call: TRBD1